This T cell receptor (beta chain) was sequenced in a study of PD-1 blockade in mismatch repair-deficient tumors. Study context: Patients had approximately 11 mismatch repair-deficient cancer types and were previously treated and progressing. Findings and caveats of the study: After pembrolizumab, tumor-resident clones rose rapidly, then generally contracted before radiologic responses.

TCRdb's copy holds only in-frame clones and misses some; the assay was immunoSEQ multiplex PCR. The table records 30,000 to 45,000 clones, around 83% of them present only once. All patients were mismatch repair deficient, assessed by either PCR or immunohistochemistry. A few pembrolizumab responders had their TCRs sequenced. This clone has only one observation. Its specificity is unknown. CDR3 length: 12 residues. V lost 7 bases, J lost 5 bases, and 14 bases lay in between. Germline-derived CDR1 and CDR2 are SQVTM and ANQGSEA. The receptor's source is an adult with mismatch repair-deficient cancer. The sequenced sample was peripheral blood, obtained roughly 76 weeks after starting pembrolizumab. The chain is built from TRBV29-1 and TRBJ2-5; D remains ambiguous. The chain's CDR3 is CSAFEGKETQYF. The CDR3 DNA follows: TGCAGCGCCTTCGAAGGAAAGGAGACCCAGTACTTC.